A selection of T cell receptor beta chains follows, all from one sample in a study of blood T cell repertoires in COVID-19. Clones were sequenced by immunoSEQ multiplex PCR, and TCRdb holds only the in-frame ones, with some missing. Of 150,000 to 200,000 clones listed, 90% are singletons. Sequenced sample: peripheral blood. These receptors originate from a man aged 45 to 65 with acute or convalescent COVID-19. The CDR3 runs from the conserved cysteine through the conserved F or W. The order of the fields is V gene, D gene, CDR3 protein. The D gene is left open where the match is weak.

TRBV2	TRBD2	CASSGREVGEQFF
TRBV2	.	CASSDRGYYSNQPQHF
TRBV3-1/TRBV3-2	TRBD2	CASRTLGLAGAGELFF
TRBV2	TRBD1	CASKATGGRGYTF
TRBV7-9	.	CAPKLVPSYNEQFF
TRBV2	TRBD2	CASSERTSGNYNEQFF
TRBV30	.	CAWSRRGLSTDTQYF
TRBV25-1	.	CASSWTGYEQYF
TRBV4-3	.	CASSQVGNANTGELFF
TRBV4-1	.	CASSQGEGMFSGNTIYF
TRBV30	.	CAWSRTGGYEQYF
TRBV29-1	TRBD1	CSVSGQAVGEQYF
TRBV7-2	.	CASSLVATPNYGYTF
TRBV9	.	CASSVDGGRTEAFF
TRBV25-1	TRBD1	CASSKTGITGELFF
TRBV4-3	TRBD2	CASSQQGTSGGATQYF
TRBV18	.	CASSPPFLTDTQYF
TRBV19	.	CASSMRGSNTEAFF
TRBV27	.	CASSLSRGGSEKLFF
TRBV7-9	.	CASSLGYRDNQPQHF
TRBV11-2	.	CASSLVLGNTGELFF
TRBV28	.	CASSLWASSFDGYTF
TRBV7-6	TRBD2	CASSLVASGVKREQFF
TRBV27	TRBD1	CASSLGQGFQPQHF
TRBV4-3	TRBD1	CASSRDRDRDFQPQHF
TRBV5-1	TRBD1	CASSPTGGNQPQHF
TRBV6-5	TRBD1	CASSYSGQGDGYTF
TRBV28	TRBD1	CASSLPGQGVYEQYF
TRBV6-1	TRBD1	CASSERGRGQGEEKLFF
TRBV4-3	.	CASSQTTGSHYGYTF
TRBV9	.	CASSARSAKNIQYF
TRBV9	.	CASSPEAGQYYGYTF
TRBV28	TRBD1	CASSQTTGDYNEQFF
TRBV7-3	.	CASSPEVNSGANVLTF
TRBV28	TRBD1	CASTHPDRGITSNYGYTF
TRBV28	TRBD1	CASSEMQGVLSGGYTF
TRBV28	TRBD1	CANLHLRTTKGGGDTGELFF
TRBV11-2	.	CASSLAKYNEQFF
TRBV29-1	.	CSVSRDRATDGYTF
TRBV11-2	TRBD1	CASRAGTANTGELFF
TRBV28	TRBD2	CASSFLAGLNEQFF
TRBV24-1	.	CATSDSVAQETQYF
TRBV9	.	CASSGTSGNTIYF
TRBV6-5	TRBD2	CASRTLAGFTYEQYF
TRBV25-1	.	CASSDRGANYGYTF
TRBV27	.	CASSLVTLTRAGARGGELFF
TRBV19	.	CASSIGAGPLYGYTF
TRBV7-9	TRBD2	CASSSLVGAGATDTQYF
TRBV18	TRBD1	CASTKTGGDQPQHF
TRBV5-1	TRBD1	CASSSQGARDYGYTF